Below, 21 T cell receptor beta chains from the same sample are listed, as sequenced in a study of blood T cell repertoires in COVID-19 (TCRdb year 2020). Library preparation employed the immunoSEQ multiplex PCR assay. TCRdb retrieved this table from immuneACCESS and kept in-frame rearrangements only. Not all clones are present; in checked studies, unresolved V genes account for under half, and no reason is known for the remainder. A total of about 300,000 clones appear in this sample, 80% to 90% of them only once. About 4% of the sample belongs to the ten largest clones. The specimen sequenced was PBMCs or T cells enriched from blood (not recorded which). The source of these receptors is a man aged 25-45 years who had recovered from COVID-19.

V usage is TRBV18 and J usage is TRBJ1-4; D ambiguous. Germline CDR1 and CDR2: KGHSH and LQKENI. The CDR3 totals 16 residues. V was pared by 5 bases and J by 1 base, with 14 bases between. Here the CDR3 DNA reads TGTGCCAGCTCATCCCATCCAGTGAAAACTAATGAAAAACTGTTTTTT. This codes for CASSSHPVKTNEKLFF.

The chain uses TRBV19 and TRBJ2-3; the D gene is possibly TRBD2 (5 bases). CDR1 is LNHDA, CDR2 SQIVND, per germline (reference sequence). The CDR3 loop spans 14 amino acids. V lost 8 bases, J lost 0 bases, and 12 bases lay in between. In DNA form, the CDR3 reads TGTGCCAGTCGTACGTCGGGGAGCACAGATACGCAGTATTTT. It specifies CASRTSGSTDTQYF.

The chain links TRBV25-1 to TRBJ2-3, with no clear D. The V end was cut by 3 bases, the J end by 3 bases, with 10 bases between. Germline loops: CDR1 MGHDK, CDR2 SYGVNS. This CDR3 has 14 amino acids. The CDR3 DNA reads TGTGCCAGCAGTGAGAGAACACAGACAGATACGCAGTATTTT. Translated: CASSERTQTDTQYF. Full variable domain (remainder filled in from reference TRBV25-1 and TRBJ2-3): EADIYQTPRYLVIGTGKKITLECSQTMGHDKMYWYQQDPGMELHLIHYSYGVNSTEKGDLSSESTVSRIRTEHFPLTLESARPSHTSQYLCASSERTQTDTQYFGPGTRLTVL.

The chain recombines TRBV11-3 with TRBJ2-7, with 9 bases matching TRBD1. The CDR3 runs to 17 residues. Germline values: CDR1 SGHNT, CDR2 YENEEA. V shed 1 base and J 4 bases; nucleotides not matched to a gene: 11. CDR3 loop: CASSLVTPGQGSYEQYF. CDR3 bases: TGTGCCAGCAGCTTAGTGACCCCGGGACAGGGCTCATACGAGCAGTACTTC.

The rearrangement joins TRBV20-1 to TRBJ1-1; D is undetermined. This CDR3 has 11 amino acids. V was pared by 1 base and J by 5 bases, with 5 bases between. Germline values: CDR1 DFQATT, CDR2 SNEGSKA (reference sequence). This CDR3 is CSARAGTEAFF. CDR3 nucleotides: TGCAGTGCTAGAGCGGGAACTGAAGCTTTCTTT.

This chain uses TRBV29-1 with TRBJ1-2; possible D gene TRBD1, 6 bases. This CDR3 has 14 amino acids. V was cut by 2 bases and J by 8 bases, with 18 bases left in between. Germline V gives CDR1 SQVTM, CDR2 ANQGSEA. Here the CDR3 reads CSVEPSGQIRGYTF. The CDR3 DNA reads TGCAGCGTTGAACCATCTGGACAGATTCGCGGCTACACCTTC.

This chain connects TRBV28 to TRBJ1-2; D unclear. With 5 bases removed from V and 0 bases from J, the gap between germline ends came to 4 bases. Looked up from germline, CDR1 is MDHEN and CDR2 is SYDVKM. The CDR3 contains 12 residues. The CDR3 nucleotides read TGTGCCAGCAGTACGGCTAACTATGGCTACACCTTC. This encodes CASSTANYGYTF.

V usage is TRBV28 and J usage is TRBJ2-7; D remains ambiguous. Germline CDR1 and CDR2: MDHEN and SYDVKM. The V gene lost 6 bases and the J gene lost 6 bases, with 21 bases spanning the gap. CDR3 length: 15 residues. CDR3 in amino acids: CASSPFDSLWVEQYF. CDR3 nucleotides: TGTGCCAGCAGCCCTTTTGACTCGTTATGGGTCGAGCAGTACTTC.

The chain has TRBV6-2 or TRBV6-3 and TRBJ2-7; no clear D gene. V shed 4 bases and J shed 5 bases, with 18 bases lying between them. Germline CDR1 and CDR2: MNHEY and SVGEGT. The CDR3 has 15 amino acids. Here the CDR3 reads CASSSQVGAIDEQYF. CDR3 nucleotides: TGTGCCAGCAGTTCTCAGGTGGGCGCGATTGACGAGCAGTACTTC.

This chain connects TRBV11-2 to TRBJ2-7, with TRBD1 matching 9 bases. Per germline, CDR1 SGHAT and CDR2 FQNNGV. Unmatched junction bases numbered 3, after V lost 6 bases and J lost 3 bases. This CDR3 is 13 amino acids long. This chain's CDR3 is CASSATGGYEQYF. The CDR3 DNA is TGTGCCAGCAGTGCGACAGGGGGCTACGAGCAGTACTTC.

This clone was detected only a few times. The V gene is TRBV4-2, the J gene TRBJ2-1, with D tentatively TRBD2 (6 bases). Per germline, CDR1 LGHNA and CDR2 YNFKEQ. The CDR3 is 16 residues long. V was cut by 4 bases and J by 2 bases, with 15 bases left in between. The CDR3 loop is CASSPPVSGAYNEQFF. The CDR3 DNA reads as TGTGCCAGCAGCCCCCCAGTTAGCGGTGCCTACAATGAGCAGTTCTTC.

The chain joins TRBV14 to TRBJ1-2, with 7 bases that match TRBD1. After removal of 3 bases from V and 8 bases from J, the junction contained 12 bases not matched to a gene. Per germline, CDR1 SGHDN and CDR2 FVKESK. There are 15 residues in the CDR3. CDR3 nucleotide sequence: TGTGCCAGCAGCCAGCTCAGAGGACAGGTCGAAGGCTACACCTTC. Its translation: CASSQLRGQVEGYTF.

The chain is built from TRBV9 and TRBJ2-3; possibly TRBD1 for D (6 bases). This CDR3 region has 17 residues. V shed 0 bases and J shed 2 bases, with 16 bases lying between them. Germline V gene data show CDR1 as SGDLS and CDR2 as YYNGEE. The CDR3 sequence: CASSVEFGTTLTDTQYF. The CDR3 DNA sequence: TGTGCCAGCAGCGTAGAATTCGGGACAACACTCACAGATACGCAGTATTTT.

The V and J genes are TRBV19 and TRBJ1-5; D ambiguous. The CDR3 has 15 amino acids. Trimming removed 0 bases at V and 1 base at J, with 7 bases between. The germline V gene has CDR1 LNHDA and CDR2 SQIVND (reference sequence). This CDR3 reads CASSIDAASNQPQHF. CDR3 bases: TGTGCCAGTAGTATAGATGCGGCCAGCAATCAGCCCCAGCATTTT.

This sequence joins TRBV2 and TRBJ1-5; D unresolved. This CDR3 is 14 amino acids long. Germline V gene sequence: CDR1 SNHLY, CDR2 FYNNEI. V shed 8 bases and J shed 0 bases, with 11 bases lying between them. The CDR3: CASRTTASNQPQHF. The DNA for the CDR3 is TGTGCCAGCCGAACAACAGCTAGCAATCAGCCCCAGCATTTT.

The V and J genes are TRBV21-1 and TRBJ2-7; the table gives TRBD1 as D, unverified against the DNA. TRBV21-1 is tagged as a pseudogene. This CDR3 contains 19 residues. The CDR3 loop reads CASSEKGLGARYQSYEQYF. CDR3 DNA sequence: TGTGCCAGCAGCGAAAAGGGGTTAGGGGCGCGCTACCAGTCCTACGAGCAGTACTTC.

The chain recombines TRBV4-1 with TRBJ2-7; 7 bases line up with TRBD2. Germline CDR1 MGHRA, CDR2 YSYEKL. This CDR3 is 15 amino acids long. V was pared by 1 base and J by 3 bases, with 6 bases of the junction left unmatched. The chain's CDR3 is CASSQAGGRGYEQYF. The CDR3, as DNA: TGCGCCAGCAGCCAAGCTGGTGGGAGGGGCTACGAGCAGTACTTC.

The table lists this clone with a few counts. V and J are TRBV18 and TRBJ2-7; maybe TRBD1 (5 bases). This CDR3 comprises 15 residues. The V gene lost 0 bases and the J gene lost 5 bases, with 14 bases spanning the gap. Germline CDR1 is KGHSH and CDR2 is LQKENI. The CDR3 coding sequence is TGTGCCAGCTCACCACCGTACAGGAAAATCAACGAGCAGTACTTC. This translates into CASSPPYRKINEQYF. The whole variable domain, remainder taken from reference TRBV18 and TRBJ2-7, is NAGVMQNPRHLVRRRGQEARLRCSPMKGHSHVYWYRQLPEEGLKFMVYLQKENIIDESGMPKERFSAEFPKEGPSILRIQQVVRGDSAAYFCASSPPYRKINEQYFGPGTRLTVT.

The V gene is TRBV30, the J gene TRBJ2-1; TRBD1 is a possible D gene (5 bases). The germline CDR1 and CDR2 sequences are GTSNPN and SVGIG (reference sequence). Between the trimmed V and J ends, which lost 6 bases and 7 bases, there was a span of 13 bases. There are 12 residues in the CDR3. This chain's CDR3 is CACNQGGNEQFF. CDR3 bases: TGTGCCTGCAACCAGGGTGGGAATGAGCAGTTCTTC.

J is TRBJ1-5 and V is TRBV5-6; a possible D gene is TRBD1 (6 bases). V was pared by 3 bases and J by 5 bases, with 9 bases between. The CDR3 loop spans 13 amino acids. Per germline, CDR1 SGHDT and CDR2 YYEEEE. CDR3 sequence: CASSSSGDQPQHF. CDR3 nucleotides: TGTGCCAGCAGCTCGTCAGGGGATCAGCCCCAGCATTTT.

The rearrangement uses TRBV27 and TRBJ1-3, with 8 bases lining up with TRBD1. This CDR3 region has 14 residues. The V gene end was trimmed by 6 bases and the J gene end by 5 bases; junction bases not matched to a gene: 6. CDR1 is MNHEY and CDR2 is SMNVEV in the germline V gene (reference sequence). CDR3 sequence: CASSTTGERNTIYF. The CDR3, as DNA: TGTGCCAGCAGCACGACAGGGGAACGAAACACCATATATTTT.